The rows below give T cell receptor beta chains drawn from one sample of a study of T cell responses to AZD1222 COVID-19 vaccine. Clones were sequenced by immunoSEQ multiplex PCR, and TCRdb holds only the in-frame ones, with some missing. Of 150,000 to 200,000 clones listed, just over 85% are singletons. The sample in question was peripheral blood, obtained on day 0 of AZD1222 vaccination. The receptors stem from an adult in good health. The CDR3 runs from the conserved cysteine through the conserved F or W. Fields, in order: V gene, J gene, clone size, D gene, CDR3 DNA, CDR3 protein. A D gene is named only where the DNA matches it firmly. Size values are once, few and many counts, or a class for expanded clones, and some rows have none.

v_gene: TRBV11-2
j_gene: TRBJ2-7
abundance: NA
d_gene: NA
CDR3nt: TGTGCCAGCAGCTTACTTGGCAGAAGCTCCTACGAGCAGTACTTC
CDR3aa: CASSLLGRSSYEQYF

v_gene: TRBV3-1/TRBV3-2
j_gene: TRBJ2-3
abundance: NA
d_gene: TRBD2
CDR3nt: TGTGCCAGCAGCCAAGCCGGAGAGCGGGGGCTTACAGATACGCAGTATTTT
CDR3aa: CASSQAGERGLTDTQYF

v_gene: TRBV7-2
j_gene: TRBJ2-1
abundance: NA
d_gene: NA
CDR3nt: TGTGCCAGCAGCCCCGCCTCGTTGCAGTTCTTC
CDR3aa: CASSPASLQFF

v_gene: TRBV15
j_gene: TRBJ2-7
abundance: NA
d_gene: NA
CDR3nt: TGTGCCACCAGCAGAGCGAGGGGGACCTACGAGCAGTACTTC
CDR3aa: CATSRARGTYEQYF

v_gene: TRBV27
j_gene: TRBJ1-2
abundance: few
d_gene: TRBD1
CDR3nt: TGTGCCAGCAGTTTATCCCCACAGGGGGCCTATGGCTACACCTTC
CDR3aa: CASSLSPQGAYGYTF

v_gene: TRBV3-1/TRBV3-2
j_gene: TRBJ1-1
abundance: NA
d_gene: NA
CDR3nt: TGTGCCAGCAGCCAACCCCCGGCAGATGAAGCTTTCTTT
CDR3aa: CASSQPPADEAFF

v_gene: TRBV3-1/TRBV3-2
j_gene: TRBJ1-1
abundance: NA
d_gene: NA
CDR3nt: TGTGCCAGCACCTCAAGGGAAGGGGTGAACACTGAAGCTTTCTTT
CDR3aa: CASTSREGVNTEAFF

v_gene: TRBV6-1
j_gene: TRBJ2-2
abundance: NA
d_gene: TRBD1
CDR3nt: TGTGCCAGCAGTGCCCGACAGGGATCGGCGTCGGCCGGGGAGCTGTTTTTT
CDR3aa: CASSARQGSASAGELFF

v_gene: TRBV19
j_gene: TRBJ2-7
abundance: NA
d_gene: NA
CDR3nt: TGTGCCAGTAGTAACGTGGGGGGCTACGAGCAGTACTTC
CDR3aa: CASSNVGGYEQYF

v_gene: TRBV19
j_gene: TRBJ2-7
abundance: NA
d_gene: NA
CDR3nt: TGTGCCAGTAGAAGAGACATAGGCTCCTACGAGCAGTACTTC
CDR3aa: CASRRDIGSYEQYF

v_gene: TRBV6-1
j_gene: TRBJ2-3
abundance: NA
d_gene: TRBD2
CDR3nt: TGTGCCAGCAGTGAAGTGGCGGGGGGGTCCACAGATACGCAGTATTTT
CDR3aa: CASSEVAGGSTDTQYF

v_gene: TRBV4-1
j_gene: TRBJ2-2
abundance: NA
d_gene: NA
CDR3nt: TGCGCCAGCAGCCAAGAATCTACGCCAGGGGTGCGGGAGCTGTTTTTT
CDR3aa: CASSQESTPGVRELFF

v_gene: TRBV2
j_gene: TRBJ1-2
abundance: NA
d_gene: NA
CDR3nt: TGTGCCAGCCTGGGGGAAAACTATGGCTACACCTTC
CDR3aa: CASLGENYGYTF